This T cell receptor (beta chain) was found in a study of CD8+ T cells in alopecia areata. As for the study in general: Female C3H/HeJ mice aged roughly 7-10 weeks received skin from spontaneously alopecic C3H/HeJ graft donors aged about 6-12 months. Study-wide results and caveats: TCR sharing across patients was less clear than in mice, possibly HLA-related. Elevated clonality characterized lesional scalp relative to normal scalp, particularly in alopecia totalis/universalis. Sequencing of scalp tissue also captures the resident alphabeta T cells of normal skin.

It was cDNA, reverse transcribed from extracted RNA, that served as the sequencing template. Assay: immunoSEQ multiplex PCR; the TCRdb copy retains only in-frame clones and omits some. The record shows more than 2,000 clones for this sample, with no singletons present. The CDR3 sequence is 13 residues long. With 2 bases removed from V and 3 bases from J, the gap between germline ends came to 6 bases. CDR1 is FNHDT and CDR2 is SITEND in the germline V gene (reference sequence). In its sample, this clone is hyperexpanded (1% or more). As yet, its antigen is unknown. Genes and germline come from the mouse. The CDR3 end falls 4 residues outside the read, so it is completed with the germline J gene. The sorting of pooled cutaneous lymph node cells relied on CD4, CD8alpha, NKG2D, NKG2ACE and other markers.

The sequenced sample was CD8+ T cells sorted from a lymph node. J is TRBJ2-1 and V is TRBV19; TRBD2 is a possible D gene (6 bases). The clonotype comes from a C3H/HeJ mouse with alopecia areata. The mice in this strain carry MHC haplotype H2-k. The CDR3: CASSMGGYAEQFF. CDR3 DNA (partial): TGTGCCAGCAGTATGGGGGGCTATGCT.